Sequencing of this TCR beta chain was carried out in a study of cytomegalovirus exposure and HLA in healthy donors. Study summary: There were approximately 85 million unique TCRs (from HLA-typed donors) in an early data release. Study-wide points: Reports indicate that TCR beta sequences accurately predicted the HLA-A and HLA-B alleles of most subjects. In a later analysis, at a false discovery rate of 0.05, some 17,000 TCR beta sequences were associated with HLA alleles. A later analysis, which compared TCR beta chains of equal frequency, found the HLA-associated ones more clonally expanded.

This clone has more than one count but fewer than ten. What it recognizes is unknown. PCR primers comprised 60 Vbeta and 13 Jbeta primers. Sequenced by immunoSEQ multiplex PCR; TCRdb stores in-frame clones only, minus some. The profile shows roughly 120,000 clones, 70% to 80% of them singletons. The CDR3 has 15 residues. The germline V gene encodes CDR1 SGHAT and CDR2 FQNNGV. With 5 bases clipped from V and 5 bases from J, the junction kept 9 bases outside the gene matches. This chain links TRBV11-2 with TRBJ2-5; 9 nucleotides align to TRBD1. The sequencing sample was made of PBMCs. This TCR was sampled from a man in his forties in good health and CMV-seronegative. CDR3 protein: CASSRGQGSSETQYF. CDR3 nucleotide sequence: TGTGCCAGCAGCCGGGGACAGGGATCCTCGGAGACCCAGTACTTC.